This entry concerns a single T cell receptor (beta chain). What this receptor recognizes is not known. One base away there is no much larger clone; base qualities are not given. Synthetic TCR analog templates were spiked into each PCR so that absolute template abundance could be estimated from read counts. Using the immunoSEQ assay, TCRbeta CDR3 regions were amplified from genomic DNA with bias-controlled V and J gene primers. Rearranged TCRbeta segments were sequenced at approximately 20X coverage. The original pipeline was this. Clustering was used to correct sequencing errors, and CDR3s were annotated against IMGT so that V, D and J genes could be assigned. Downstream analyses used only productive TCRbeta rearrangements and left out out-of-frame or stop-codon sequences. To compute clonality, Shannon entropy was normalized by the log of the number of unique productive sequences and then subtracted from one. Fisher's exact test with Benjamini-Hochberg correction, using a cutoff of adjusted p below 0.01, was how clones that differed between time points or between blood and tumor were identified. The immuneACCESS repertoire file appears here via TCRdb, limited to in-frame rearrangements. These files lack a portion of the clones; in checked studies, under half of the deficit traces to unresolved V genes, and the cause of the others is not known. V and J calls plus clone size are reproduced from that table; the DNA served to infer D and trimming. This sample holds 75,000 to 95,000 clones; approximately 90% were observed only once. The ten largest clones represent 0.87% of the sample.

Counted from cysteine to phenylalanine, this CDR3 has 17 amino acids. The CDR3 DNA has 51 bases and is translated from base 1. From a lookup of the germline V gene (reference sequence), CDR1 and CDR2 are LNHDA and SQIVND. V has 7 bases trimmed and J has 0 bases trimmed; junction bases matching no gene number 11. These data belong to a study of PD-L1 blockade in urothelial cancer (dated by TCRdb to 2017 to 2019). For context, the study as a whole: Every patient began therapy at some point between 2013 and 2015 and was given atezolizumab 1,200 mg intravenously every 3 weeks. About 85% of the roughly 29 patients were males with bladder-origin urothelial cancer, and about 65% of the roughly 30 reported a prior smoking history. An ECOG performance status of 0 or 1 was recorded for the patients, and 0 to 3 prior chemotherapy regimens had been received by the patients. Blood samples were analyzed at 3 weeks after treatment start (second dose) and at 6 weeks after treatment start. A median of around 150,000 T cells and approximately 86,000 unique TCRs was obtained from blood samples, and a median clonality of roughly 0.082 was observed. The study was an exploratory multi-omic analysis of somatic, immune and clinical correlates of response to PD-L1 blockade with atezolizumab in urothelial cancer. Pretreatment tumor samples and matched peripheral blood, collected serially before and after atezolizumab treatment, underwent TCR sequencing. Durable clinical benefit was defined as progression-free survival longer than 6 months, and TCR features were also tested against progression-free and overall survival. In the same patients, pretreatment tumors underwent whole exome sequencing and RNA sequencing in addition to TCR sequencing. Several patients achieved durable clinical benefit and approximately 20 did not. Pretreatment blood TCR-seq was available for nearly 30 patients, at least one posttreatment blood collection was obtained for about 25 patients, and tumor TCR-seq was available for about 25 patients.

The investigation overall reported the following: A pretreatment peripheral blood TCR clonality below the median was linked to improved progression-free and overall survival. At 3 weeks after the start of treatment, tumor-associated TCR clones in peripheral blood had expanded more in patients with durable benefit (n ≈ 22, p = 0.022). Small sample size (n of about 29) and many exploratory analyses mean the results are intended to be hypothesis-generating.

The sample's time point label, decoded: peripheral blood 6 weeks after treatment start. A cohort of approximately 30 patients with locally advanced or metastatic urothelial carcinoma, treated at Memorial Sloan Kettering on a trial protocol, was included. Peripheral blood mononuclear cells were collected from each patient pretreatment and during treatment, giving between 1 and 8 total time points per patient. The Qiagen DNeasy Blood extraction kit was used to purify genomic DNA from total PBMCs and tumor samples. Collected pretreatment and during treatment, PBMCs were isolated and stored as previously described.

Specimen: PBMCs, collected around atezolizumab (anti-PD-L1) treatment. The receptor was isolated from a woman older than 75 with urothelial cancer. This sequence uses TRBV19 and TRBJ1-5; 8 junctional bases match TRBD1. The CDR3 region has the sequence CASIATRGPYSNQPQHF. The bases read TGTGCCAGTATAGCGACCAGGGGGCCCTATAGCAATCAGCCCCAGCATTTT.